Listed below are T cell receptor beta chains from one sample, sequenced in a study of OX40 agonist ivuxolimab in advanced cancers. Assay: immunoSEQ multiplex PCR; the TCRdb copy retains only in-frame clones and omits some. This repertoire shows 65,000 to 90,000 clones, almost 90% found once; its top ten account for approximately 0.8%. The specimen comprised CD4+ or CD8+ T cells sorted from blood, sampled in a trial of the OX40 agonist ivuxolimab. These receptors all come from an adult with an advanced solid tumor such as melanoma, head and neck, liver or kidney cancer. Both conserved end residues are part of each CDR3.

V: TRBV7-3; J: TRBJ1-1; CDR3: CASSSQGGGTEAFF
V: TRBV7-9; J: TRBJ2-7; CDR3: CASSPLEDSRNEQYF
V: TRBV7-5; J: TRBJ2-2; CDR3: CAWGGEDGVGGELFF
V: TRBV10-3; J: TRBJ2-5; CDR3: CATRHQETQYF
V: TRBV2; J: TRBJ2-2; CDR3: CASGWETGELFF
V: TRBV6-5; J: TRBJ2-7; CDR3: CASRRQGTSYEQYF
V: TRBV10-3; J: TRBJ2-5; CDR3: CAISEKTGKETQYF
V: TRBV2; J: TRBJ1-6; CDR3: CASSRDSQNSPLHF
V: TRBV19; J: TRBJ1-1; CDR3: CASSIPPQAKNTEAFF
V: TRBV5-5; J: TRBJ2-1; CDR3: CASRSRLAEAYNEQFF
V: TRBV25-1; J: TRBJ2-7; CDR3: CASTRGDYEQYF
V: TRBV25-1; J: TRBJ1-3; CDR3: CASSGRGRGNTIYF
V: TRBV9; J: TRBJ2-1; CDR3: CASSVATVAATYNEQFF
V: TRBV7-9; J: TRBJ2-1; CDR3: CASSLDAGEQFF
V: TRBV5-1; J: TRBJ2-3; CDR3: CASSAATDTQYF
V: TRBV10-3; J: TRBJ2-7; CDR3: CAISESEIREQYF
V: TRBV7-9; J: TRBJ2-1; CDR3: CASSAGLAGHHNEQFF